This T cell receptor beta chain was identified during a study of CD8+CD57+ T cells in acquired aplastic anemia (dated by TCRdb to 2016 to 2019). Regarding the complete study: DNA extracted from sorted CD4+ and CD8+ cells had a mean of about 3 ug, with a range of roughly 0.17 to 30 ug. A CD8+CD57+ expansion meant a frequency higher than the mean frequency seen in healthy subjects. The investigation overall reported the following: Patients and healthy controls showed no significant difference in CD8+ Simpson's diversity (P=0.060). Although 25 to 30 CD8+ CDR3 sequences were shared by patients and controls, these sequences appeared highly expressed in patients and within the immunodominant clones of patients.

Flow cytometry had shown CD8+CD57+ cell expansion in the patients selected for sequencing. Every patient had severe acquired aplastic anemia, diagnosed using the International Study of Aplastic Anemia and Agranulocytosis and Camitta criteria. No patient had received any therapy when blood was sampled. In the study, sorted CD4+ and CD8+ blood T cells from patients with severe aplastic anemia and from healthy subjects underwent deep sequencing of TCR repertoires. In the USA, patient enrollment took place under clinicaltrials.gov protocols 00001620, 01623167, 00001397, 00071045, 00081523 and 00961064. Ficoll-Paque density gradient centrifugation was used to isolate peripheral blood mononuclear cells. CD4+ and CD8+ T cells were sorted by FACS or magnetic beads before DNA extraction. This clonotype appeared many times. This clone's antigen is unknown. The record has no base qualities; no much larger clone is one base away.

TCR beta VDJ combination and CDR3 sequence profiling used genomic DNA as the template. TCR repertoire sequencing was run on an Illumina HiSeq 2000. In the paper's pipeline: TRBV/TRBJ rearrangement plots, CDR3 size and DJ length profiles, and Simpson's diversity index were used to evaluate the repertoires. The most abundant DNA sequence in the deep sequencing data was defined as the immunodominant clone. CDR3 amino acid sequences were checked for sharing across subjects and were also compared against the VDJdb database and published repertoires. The public reads were run again by TCRdb, first through fastp at Q25 and then through MiXCR, and only productive beta chains were kept. Records with the same CDR3 protein are collapsed into one entry carrying the most frequent genes and DNA. The V and J calls come from TCRdb's annotation, not from the publication. This sample gives 160,000 or so distinct CDR3 sequences in total; less than 60% of them show up just once. The top ten clones comprise more than 0.85% of the sample.

Per the germline V gene (reference sequence), DFQATT is the CDR1 and SNEGSKA is the CDR2. Trimming at the junction amounts to 5 bases on V and 0 bases on J, and the germline ends lie 11 bases apart. Including cysteine and phenylalanine, the CDR3 has 13 amino acids. Of all the DNA, just the CDR3 is kept, 39 bases in frame from base 1. The clonotype comes from a human donor with aplastic anemia. The material sequenced was sorted CD4+, CD8+, or CD8+CD57+ T cells (not recorded which) from PBMCs. The chain was built from TRBV20-1 and TRBJ2-7; the D gene cannot be named for sure. The CDR3 protein sequence reads: CSAPGSSSYEQYF. The bases read TGCAGTGCTCCCGGCTCTAGCTCCTACGAGCAGTACTTC.